These T cell receptor beta chains were read from a single sample in a study of T cell responses to AZD1222 COVID-19 vaccine. Libraries were prepared by immunoSEQ multiplex PCR; TCRdb keeps only in-frame clonotypes and omits some of them. This table holds roughly 160,000 clones, 80% to 95% found once. Sample: peripheral blood, taken on day 0 of AZD1222 vaccination. These TCRs come from an adult in good health. Each CDR3 is given with its conserved first and last residue. Fields, in order: J gene, CDR3 length, V gene, D gene, clone size, CDR3 protein, CDR3 DNA. The D gene is left open where the match is weak. Clone size is stated in some rows and not others, as once, few, many or a class when expanded.

>TRBJ2-5|16|TRBV4-3|TRBD2|-
CASSQEWLAGQETQYF
TGCGCCAGCAGCCAAGAATGGTTAGCGGGCCAAGAGACCCAGTACTTC
>TRBJ1-2|14|TRBV27|-|-
CASSLMWGRSGYTF
TGTGCCAGCAGTTTAATGTGGGGGCGAAGTGGCTACACCTTC
>TRBJ2-1|13|TRBV7-2|TRBD2|-
CASSLGTRSEQFF
TGTGCCAGCAGCTTAGGGACTAGAAGCGAGCAGTTCTTC
>TRBJ2-7|13|TRBV10-2|-|-
CASSESRRYEQYF
TGCGCCAGCAGTGAATCTAGACGCTACGAGCAGTACTTC
>TRBJ1-3|20|TRBV13|TRBD1|-
CASSPYRTGADPSSGNTIYF
TGTGCCAGCAGCCCATATCGGACAGGGGCCGACCCGAGCTCTGGAAACACCATATATTTT
>TRBJ1-2|14|TRBV6-4|TRBD1|-
CASSKGGHRSGQTF
TGTGCCAGCAGCAAGGGGGGACATCGGTCGGGACAGACCTTC
>TRBJ2-7|16|TRBV6-5|TRBD1|-
CASSYSEGQGVREQYF
TGTGCCAGCAGTTACTCCGAAGGGCAGGGGGTCCGAGAGCAGTACTTC
>TRBJ1-2|12|TRBV5-4|-|few
CASSVDGYGYTF
TGTGCCAGCAGCGTTGACGGCTATGGCTACACCTTC
>TRBJ2-1|16|TRBV6-1|TRBD2|-
CASSEGASGRGNEQFF
TGTGCCAGCAGTGAAGGGGCTAGCGGGAGGGGTAATGAGCAGTTCTTC
>TRBJ2-3|14|TRBV7-9|-|-
CASSLGTRTDTQYF
TGTGCCAGCAGCTTGGGGACACGCACAGATACGCAGTATTTT
>TRBJ1-1|13|TRBV7-2|-|-
CASSLVGNTEAFF
TGTGCCAGCAGCTTGGTGGGGAACACTGAAGCTTTCTTT
>TRBJ1-2|13|TRBV2|-|-
CASSAQGNYGYTF
TGTGCCAGCAGTGCCCAGGGTAACTATGGCTACACCTTC
>TRBJ2-3|18|TRBV7-2|TRBD2|-
CASSSLMVLAGGTDTQYF
TGTGCCAGCAGCTCCTTAATGGTCCTAGCGGGGGGCACAGATACGCAGTATTTT
>TRBJ2-3|13|TRBV5-1|TRBD2|-
CAGTSGRTDTQYF
TGCGCCGGAACTAGCGGGAGAACAGATACGCAGTATTTT
>TRBJ1-3|13|TRBV4-3|-|-
CASSAQTGNTIYF
TGCGCCAGCAGCGCCCAGACTGGAAACACCATATATTTT
>TRBJ2-1|12|TRBV2|-|-
CASSDDGNEQFF
TGTGCCAGCAGTGATGATGGGAATGAGCAGTTCTTC
>TRBJ1-2|15|TRBV27|TRBD1|-
CASSPRGLSNYGYTF
TGTGCCAGCAGTCCCAGGGGGCTCTCTAACTATGGCTACACCTTC
>TRBJ1-6|17|TRBV9|-|-
CASSVEGSSPINSPLHF
TGTGCCAGCAGCGTAGAAGGGTCGTCCCCAATTAATTCACCCCTCCACTTT
>TRBJ2-3|17|TRBV10-2|TRBD2|-
CASIDHLSGRGPDTQYF
TGCGCCAGCATTGATCACCTTAGCGGGAGGGGGCCAGATACGCAGTATTTT
>TRBJ2-1|17|TRBV3-1/TRBV3-2|TRBD2|-
CASSRGLAGGEYNEQFF
TGTGCCAGCAGCCGCGGACTAGCGGGAGGGGAATACAATGAGCAGTTCTTC
>TRBJ1-5|13|TRBV12-3/TRBV12-4|-|-
CASSTTGNQPQHF
TGTGCCAGCAGCACAACAGGGAATCAGCCCCAGCATTTT
>TRBJ2-7|16|TRBV19|TRBD2|-
CASSPTASGGPYEQYF
TGTGCCAGTAGTCCCACGGCTAGCGGGGGGCCCTACGAGCAGTACTTC
>TRBJ2-2|14|TRBV7-3|TRBD2|-
CASSLAGGTGELFF
TGTGCCAGCTCTCTAGCGGGAGGCACCGGGGAGCTGTTTTTT
>TRBJ1-2|15|TRBV14|-|few
CASSQGMGGSYGYTF
TGTGCCAGCAGCCAAGGGATGGGGGGCTCCTATGGCTACACCTTC
>TRBJ1-2|15|TRBV6-6|-|-
CASRRQGASNYGYTF
TGTGCCAGCAGACGGCAGGGTGCCTCTAACTATGGCTACACCTTC
>TRBJ1-2|16|TRBV11-2|TRBD1|-
CASSFGGTGADYGYTF
TGTGCCAGCAGCTTCGGGGGGACAGGGGCTGACTATGGCTACACCTTC
>TRBJ2-1|17|TRBV27|-|-
CASSLRGGMWSYSEQFF
TGTGCCAGCAGTTTAAGAGGGGGTATGTGGTCCTACAGTGAGCAGTTCTTC
>TRBJ2-1|19|TRBV5-1|TRBD1|-
CASSPGQGLGILADNEQFF
TGCGCCAGCAGCCCTGGACAGGGTTTGGGAATACTAGCAGACAATGAGCAGTTCTTC
>TRBJ1-2|16|TRBV9|-|-
CASSVASDGYGGGYTF
TGTGCCAGCAGCGTAGCCTCAGACGGTTACGGCGGTGGCTACACCTTC
>TRBJ1-2|14|TRBV9|-|few
CASSVEGGNYGYTF
TGTGCCAGCAGCGTAGAGGGGGGAAACTATGGCTACACCTTC
>TRBJ1-2|13|TRBV7-2|TRBD1|-
CASSPDRGTGYTF
TGTGCCAGCAGCCCGGACAGGGGAACGGGCTACACCTTC
>TRBJ1-2|13|TRBV6-1|TRBD1|-
CASSLGTVYGYTF
TGTGCCAGCAGCCTCGGGACAGTCTATGGCTACACCTTC
>TRBJ2-1|15|TRBV5-1|TRBD2|-
CASSLVAGSYNEQFF
TGCGCCAGCAGCTTGGTAGCGGGATCCTACAATGAGCAGTTCTTC
>TRBJ1-2|13|TRBV7-6|-|-
CASSLTGMGGYTF
TGTGCCAGCAGCCTAACAGGGATGGGAGGCTACACCTTC
>TRBJ2-7|13|TRBV6-5|-|-
CASSPGAVYEQYF
TGTGCCAGCAGCCCCGGGGCTGTCTACGAGCAGTACTTC
>TRBJ1-2|11|TRBV25-1|-|few
CASRDNYGYTF
TGTGCCAGCAGAGACAACTATGGCTACACCTTC
>TRBJ2-2|18|TRBV7-3|-|-
CASSLNHWTAANTGELFF
TGTGCCAGCAGCTTAAACCACTGGACAGCAGCGAACACCGGGGAGCTGTTTTTT
>TRBJ1-5|18|TRBV4-1|-|-
CASSQGGVGAYSNQPQHF
TGCGCCAGCAGCCAAGGGGGGGTGGGGGCCTATAGCAATCAGCCCCAGCATTTT
>TRBJ2-2|16|TRBV27|TRBD1|-
CASSLVGTGLAGELFF
TGTGCCAGCAGTTTGGTAGGGACAGGGTTAGCCGGGGAGCTGTTTTTT
>TRBJ1-2|13|TRBV12-3/TRBV12-4|TRBD1|-
CASSQQGVYGYTF
TGTGCCAGCAGCCAGCAGGGGGTCTATGGCTACACCTTC
>TRBJ2-1|15|TRBV5-5|-|-
CASSLSGSSYNEQFF
TGTGCCAGCAGCTTGTCCGGAAGCTCCTACAATGAGCAGTTCTTC
>TRBJ1-1|13|TRBV29-1|-|-
CSVCGRQNTEAFF
TGCAGCGTGTGTGGCAGACAGAACACTGAAGCTTTCTTT